These 24 T cell receptor beta chains originate from one sample sequenced in a study of CD8+CD57+ T cells in acquired aplastic anemia. Genomic DNA templated the TCR beta VDJ and CDR3 profiling. TCRdb re-analysed the reads in MiXCR, keeping a single row per CDR3 protein. The table shows a few hundred thousand distinct CDR3 sequences, with roughly a third occurring only once. Selection for sequencing was limited to patients who had shown CD8+CD57+ cell expansion by flow cytometry. The sequencing sample was made of sorted CD4+, CD8+, or CD8+CD57+ T cells (not recorded which) from PBMCs. Source of these receptors: a human donor with aplastic anemia.

This clonotype was observed a handful of times. The rearrangement uses TRBV9 and TRBJ2-7; D may be TRBD2 (6 bases). V shed 0 bases and J shed 7 bases, with 20 bases lying between them. CDR1 and CDR2 (germline): SGDLS, YYNGEE. The CDR3 extends over 16 amino acids. CDR3 protein: CASSVELAGLKSEQYF. Here the CDR3 DNA reads TGTGCCAGCAGCGTAGAGCTGGCGGGGCTGAAATCGGAGCAGTACTTC.

This chain joins TRBV7-9 and TRBJ2-6, with D hard to call. The length of the CDR3 is 15 residues. Deletions cut 2 bases from V and 2 bases from J, with 7 bases between. From germline, CDR1 is SEHNR and CDR2 FQNEAQ (reference sequence). The CDR3 DNA reads TGTGCCAGCAGCTTACAGCTACCTGGGGCCAACGTCCTGACTTTC. As protein: CASSLQLPGANVLTF.

The genes are TRBV11-2 and TRBJ1-6, with D hard to call. Trimming left V 5 bases short and J 6 bases short, with 23 bases between. Germline V CDR1 and CDR2: SGHAT, FQNNGV. CDR3 length: 18 residues. CDR3: CASSPILPTGFGNSPLHF. The CDR3 DNA reads TGTGCCAGCAGCCCTATTCTTCCGACGGGGTTTGGTAATTCACCCCTCCACTTT. The complete variable domain, with remaining parts taken from reference TRBV11-2 and TRBJ1-6, reads EAGVAQSPRYKIIEKRQSVAFWCNPISGHATLYWYQQILGQGPKLLIQFQNNGVVDDSQLPKDRFSAERLKGVDSTLKIQPAKLEDSAVYLCASSPILPTGFGNSPLHFGNGTRLTVT.

The V call is TRBV14, the J call TRBJ2-1, with D possibly called TRBD1 or TRBD2 (6 bases each). V was cut by 4 bases and J by 6 bases, with 16 bases left in between. This CDR3 region has 15 residues. Germline V lookup: CDR1 SGHDN, CDR2 FVKESK. The CDR3 spells CASSRVGGRGNEQFF. As DNA, the CDR3 is TGTGCCAGCAGCCGAGTAGGGGGGCGGGGCAATGAGCAGTTCTTC.

This clonotype showed up many times. V is TRBV20-1 and J is TRBJ2-7; perhaps D is TRBD1 or TRBD2 (5 bases each). The CDR3 extends over 15 amino acids. Trimming removed 0 bases at V and 5 bases at J, with 17 bases between. Germline V gene sequence: CDR1 DFQATT, CDR2 SNEGSKA (reference sequence). CDR3 bases: TGCAGTGCTAGAGATCGCTTCTTCCCGGGGCACGAGCAGTACTTC. Amino acids: CSARDRFFPGHEQYF.

This chain links TRBV6-1 with TRBJ1-1, with D perhaps TRBD1 (6 bases). V dropped 5 bases and J dropped 7 bases, with 11 bases sitting between them. CDR3 size: 12 residues. The germline V gene has CDR1 MNHNS and CDR2 SASEGT. The CDR3 loop is CASSTRQVEAFF. CDR3 coding DNA: TGTGCCAGCAGTACCCGACAGGTTGAAGCTTTCTTT.

The table lists this clonotype with many counts. The CDR3 loop is CSVAVYSQREQYF. In DNA, the CDR3 is TGCAGCGTTGCAGTCTACTCCCAAAGGGAGCAGTACTTC. The chain recombines TRBV29-1 with TRBJ2-7; no firm D call. Germline CDR1 SQVTM, CDR2 ANQGSEA. Trimming took 4 bases from V and 7 from J, leaving 17 bases between them. The CDR3 runs 13 residues.

This clonotype was recorded a few times. The CDR3 nucleotides read TGTGCCAGCAGCTTAGGGGAAACATATCAGCCCCAGCATTTT. Translated, it gives CASSLGETYQPQHF. V is TRBV7-8 and J is TRBJ1-5, with unresolved D. Trimming took 1 base from V and 5 from J, leaving 9 bases between them. CDR1 and CDR2 from the germline V gene are SGHVS and FQNEAQ. The CDR3 is made up of 14 amino acids.

Comment on this clonotype: A read error may explain this, as a much larger clone is one base away. Because the CDR3 is missing its conserved closing phenylalanine or tryptophan, this is likely a read error. The chain uses TRBV20-1 and TRBJ1-6; tentatively, D is TRBD1 (6 bases). The CDR3 has 17 amino acids. CDR1 and CDR2 from the germline V gene are DFQATT and SNEGSKA (reference sequence). Trimming took 0 bases from V and 5 from J, leaving 17 bases between them. CDR3: CSARDRRAGEHNSPLHC. DNA for the CDR3: TGCAGTGCTAGAGATCGCAGGGCAGGGGAGCATAATTCACCCCTCCACTGT.

This chain connects TRBV7-3 to TRBJ2-1; a weak D match, TRBD2 (6 bases). Trimming removed 5 bases at V and 12 bases at J, with 14 bases between. This CDR3 region has 12 residues. Germline lookup yields CDR1 SGHTA and CDR2 FQGTGA. The DNA of the CDR3 is TGTGCCAGCAGCCCGAGGGACTTACCGCAGTTCTTC. This encodes CASSPRDLPQFF. Full variable domain (rest looked up from reference TRBV7-3 and TRBJ2-1): GAGVSQTPSNKVTEKGKYVELRCDPISGHTALYWYRQSLGQGPEFLIYFQGTGAADDSGLPNDRFFAVRPEGSVSTLKIQRTERGDSAVYLCASSPRDLPQFFGPGTRLTVL.

This clonotype turned up a few times. The chain joins TRBV20-1 to TRBJ2-5; no firm D call. The germline CDR1 and CDR2 sequences are DFQATT and SNEGSKA (reference sequence). This CDR3 has 12 amino acids. V lost 0 bases, J lost 6 bases, and 8 bases lay in between. CDR3 DNA: TGCAGTGCTAGAGATACGGGTCAGACCCAGTACTTC. This translates into CSARDTGQTQYF.

The chain recombines TRBV19 with TRBJ1-6; 8 bases are a match to TRBD1. V shed 1 base and J 10 bases; nucleotides not matched to a gene: 6. CDR1 LNHDA and CDR2 SQIVND come from the germline V gene (reference sequence). The length of the CDR3 is 15 residues. The CDR3 reads CASSIVGQGGSPLHF. In DNA, the CDR3 is TGTGCCAGTAGTATAGTAGGACAGGGTGGCTCACCCCTCCACTTT.

This chain joins TRBV11-1 and TRBJ2-5, with TRBD2 matching over 14 bases. Germline CDR1 is SGHAT and CDR2 is FQDESV (reference sequence). V lost 5 bases and J lost 1; bases outside the gene matches: 18. The CDR3 is 21 amino acids. CDR3 sequence: CASSPFGPGLAGASPQETQYF. The CDR3 nucleotides read TGTGCCAGCAGCCCTTTTGGTCCGGGACTAGCGGGAGCATCTCCCCAAGAGACCCAGTACTTC.

As to this clonotype: One base away lies a much larger clone, so this may be a sequencing read error. The V call is TRBV9, the J call TRBJ1-6, with unresolved D. Trimming cost V 2 bases and J 6 bases, with 9 bases left between them. The CDR3 sequence is 14 residues long. The germline CDR1 and CDR2 sequences are SGDLS and YYNGEE. The CDR3: CASSVSESNSPLHF. CDR3 DNA sequence: TGTGCCAGCAGCGTTTCAGAGAGTAATTCACCCCTCCACTTT.

The chain recombines TRBV7-9 with TRBJ2-5, with D unclear. Per the germline V gene, CDR1 is SEHNR and CDR2 is FQNEAQ (reference sequence). V was clipped by 5 bases and J by 5 bases, with 18 bases between them. The CDR3 runs to 15 residues. The CDR3 spells CASSPIDGPRETQYF. The CDR3 DNA reads TGTGCCAGCAGCCCAATCGACGGGCCTAGGGAGACCCAGTACTTC.

This clonotype occurred a few times. A much larger clone sits a single nucleotide away, making a read error possible. This rearrangement joins TRBV19 to TRBJ1-5; the D gene is possibly TRBD1 (5 bases). The V gene's germline CDR1 is LNHDA and CDR2 SQIVND (reference sequence). This CDR3 has 14 amino acids. Here the CDR3 reads CAGSQGLGNQPQHF. As DNA, the CDR3 is TGTGCCGGTAGTCAGGGATTGGGCAATCAGCCCCAGCATTTT. Using reference TRBV19 and TRBJ1-5 for the parts outside the CDR3, the full variable domain is DGGITQSPKYLFRKEGQNVTLSCEQNLNHDAMYWYRQDPGQGLRLIYYSQIVNDFQKGDIAEGYSVSREKKESFPLTVTSAQKNPTAFYLCAGSQGLGNQPQHFGDGTRLSIL.

The CDR3 DNA is TGTGCCAGCAGCCGGCAAGGGGGAGGGGACACTGAAGCTTTCTTT. Protein product: CASSRQGGGDTEAFF. The V and J genes are TRBV11-3 and TRBJ1-1; a weak D match, TRBD1 (6 bases). Trimming pared 5 bases from V and 3 bases from J, leaving 16 bases between. The CDR3 is 15 amino acids. The V gene's germline CDR1 is SGHNT and CDR2 YENEEA. The entire variable domain, with the rest obtained from reference TRBV11-3 and TRBJ1-1, is as follows: EAGVVQSPRYKIIEKKQPVAFWCNPISGHNTLYWYLQNLGQGPELLIRYENEEAVDDSQLPKDRFSAERLKGVDSTLKIQPAELGDSAVYLCASSRQGGGDTEAFFGQGTRLTVV.

This clonotype has only a few counts. V gene TRBV12-3 or TRBV12-4 combines with J gene TRBJ1-1; unclear D gene. CDR3 length equals 14 residues. V gave up 5 bases and J gave up 0 bases, with 10 bases separating them. CDR3 amino acids: CASSPRRLNTEAFF. CDR3 in DNA: TGTGCCAGCAGTCCGAGACGACTGAACACTGAAGCTTTCTTT.

As concerns this clonotype: Compared with germline, one end of the junction differs, possibly owing to a read error. This chain connects TRBV6-2 or TRBV6-3 to TRBJ2-7, with a weak D call TRBD1 (6 bases). CDR3 length equals 12 residues. The germline V gene has CDR1 MNHEY and CDR2 SVGEGT. The CDR3 here is CASSYTDSERHF. The CDR3 region has the DNA TGTGCCAGCAGTTACACGGACAGTGAGAGGCACTTC.

The chain combines TRBV7-2 with TRBJ1-1; D not resolved. CDR1 SGHTA and CDR2 FQGNSA come from the germline V gene. This CDR3 comprises 14 residues. The V gene lost 0 bases and the J gene lost 3 bases, with 8 bases spanning the gap. The chain's CDR3 is CASSLAGTDTEAFF. In DNA form, the CDR3 reads TGTGCCAGCAGCTTAGCGGGCACGGACACTGAAGCTTTCTTT.

This clonotype was seen ten or more times. The genes are TRBV2 and TRBJ2-7; 7 bases map to TRBD2. Germline V gives CDR1 SNHLY, CDR2 FYNNEI. The V gene end was trimmed by 8 bases and the J gene end by 7 bases; junction bases not matched to a gene: 8. This CDR3 is 12 amino acids long. The CDR3 DNA reads as TGTGCCAGCCGGGACTATGCCACAGAGCAGTACTTC. Its protein product is CASRDYATEQYF.

In regard to this clonotype: The junction and the germline gene differ at one end; a read error may be behind it. The chain combines TRBV10-3 with TRBJ1-1; perhaps TRBD1 as D (5 bases). Germline V lookup: CDR1 ENHRY, CDR2 SYGVKD. The CDR3 runs 13 residues. CDR3: CAISEQANTEAFF. The CDR3 region has the DNA TGTGCCATCAGTGAACAGGCGAACACTGAGGCTTTCTTT.

This clonotype was detected many times. This rearrangement joins TRBV29-1 to TRBJ1-1; TRBD1 matches at 10 bases. The ends lost 5 bases at V and 5 bases at J; junction bases unmatched: 8. The CDR3 consists of 14 residues. Germline CDR1 and CDR2: SQVTM and ANQGSEA. CDR3 residues: CSVQTRDRGTEAFF. In DNA form, the CDR3 reads TGCAGCGTTCAAACCCGGGACAGGGGAACTGAAGCTTTCTTT.

The rearrangement links TRBV15 to TRBJ2-7, with TRBD2 matching 9 bases. The V gene's germline CDR1 is LNHNV and CDR2 YYDKDF (reference sequence). This CDR3 has 15 residues. Trimming cost V 5 bases and J 0 bases; bases outside gene matches: 5. DNA for the CDR3: TGTGCCACCAGCGGACGTAGCGGGAGCTCCTACGAGCAGTACTTC. Amino acid sequence: CATSGRSGSSYEQYF.